Described below is a single T cell receptor (beta chain) sequence and its context. Its antigen is undetermined. This sample was taken from a study of T cell responses to AZD1222 COVID-19 vaccine. The protocol was immunoSEQ multiplex PCR, while the TCRdb copy is restricted to in-frame clones and leaves out a portion. The table shows more than 90,000 clones, with about 88% occurring only once. Study-wide results and limits: Most donors were white British and more were female, and clonal diversity was possibly underestimated. Rises in breadth and depth of Spike-specific TCRs came after two AZD1222 doses. Unmutated regions of variants are reportedly targeted by nearly half of spike-specific TCRs.

Germline CDR1 WNHNN, CDR2 SYGVQD (reference sequence). With V trimmed by 4 bases and J by 1 base, 4 bases remained unmatched. The CDR3 runs 14 residues. Sequencing was performed on peripheral blood, taken on day 0 of AZD1222 vaccination. The J gene is TRBJ2-7, the V gene TRBV10-1, with 7 bases lining up with TRBD1. The receptor was isolated from an adult in good health. Written as DNA, the CDR3 is TGCGCCAGCAGTGCTTCGGGACAGTCCTACGAGCAGTACTTC. Amino acid sequence: CASSASGQSYEQYF.